The 10 T cell receptor beta chains below come from one sample, sequenced in a study of T-cell reconstitution after alpha-beta-depleted transplantation in children. This sample's TCRbeta library carried unique molecular identifier barcodes. Each CDR3 protein is one row after TCRdb ran MiXCR on the PCR reads. The sample yields approximately 520,000 distinct CDR3 sequences, about 10% seen once. The source was PBMCs, mostly from graft donor cells, collected 180 days after TCRalphabeta/CD19-depleted stem cell transplant. These receptors came from a female patient aged 2-9 years who had a stem cell transplant for aplastic anemia, so the T cells may come from the graft donor.

This clonotype was seen more than once but under ten times. The genes are TRBV27 and TRBJ2-5; D remains ambiguous. The V and J ends lost 6 bases and 2 bases respectively, with 16 bases between them. This CDR3 has 15 residues. Germline values: CDR1 MNHEY, CDR2 SMNVEV (reference sequence). CDR3 sequence: CASSSWTAYQETQYF. The CDR3 nucleotides are TGTGCCAGCAGCTCCTGGACCGCCTATCAAGAGACCCAGTACTTC.

The rearrangement uses TRBV6-1 and TRBJ2-1; D remains ambiguous. Trimming took off 2 bases at V and 12 bases at J, with 11 bases between the two ends. This CDR3 contains 12 residues. Germline CDR1 is MNHNS and CDR2 is SASEGT. The DNA for the CDR3 is TGTGCCAGCAGTGAAATCCGCAGCGCGCAGTTCTTC. It is translated as CASSEIRSAQFF.

This clonotype was seen only a few times. V and J are TRBV30 and TRBJ1-2; D unclear. The germline V gene has CDR1 GTSNPN and CDR2 SVGIG (reference sequence). The CDR3 totals 14 residues. Trimming removed 3 bases at V and 0 bases at J, with 11 bases between. CDR3 DNA: TGTGCCTGGAGGGGTTATCTCACTAACTATGGCTACACCTTC. Amino acid sequence: CAWRGYLTNYGYTF.

The chain links TRBV5-1 to TRBJ2-6; D is unclear. The CDR3 is made up of 13 amino acids. Per the germline V gene, CDR1 is SGHRS and CDR2 is YFSETQ. The ends were cut back, 7 bases at V and 2 bases at J, with 7 bases in the middle. CDR3 sequence reads: CASGDPGANVLTF. The CDR3 coding sequence is TGCGCCAGCGGAGATCCTGGGGCCAACGTCCTGACTTTC.

This clonotype was counted between two and nine times. V usage is TRBV5-1 and J usage is TRBJ2-2; 7 bases line up with TRBD2. The CDR3 has 17 residues. V lost 4 bases, J lost 6 bases, and 15 bases stayed unmatched. Germline V gene data show CDR1 as SGHRS and CDR2 as YFSETQ. DNA for the CDR3: TGCGCCAGCAGCATATTGGCGGCGGGAGCGGCGGCCGGGGAGCTGTTTTTT. It codes for CASSILAAGAAAGELFF.

The V and J genes are TRBV20-1 and TRBJ1-1; D gene ambiguous. Germline V gene sequence: CDR1 DFQATT, CDR2 SNEGSKA (reference sequence). The length of the CDR3 is 12 residues. The CDR3 sequence is CSEHRQGAEAFF. CDR3 coding DNA: TGCAGCGAACACCGCCAAGGCGCTGAAGCTTTCTTT.

V gene TRBV28 combines with J gene TRBJ1-6; no clear D gene. The CDR3 length is 15 residues. V gave up 7 bases and J gave up 9 bases, with 19 bases separating them. Germline CDR1 and CDR2: MDHEN and SYDVKM. The DNA of the CDR3 is TGTGCCAGCAATATGAAGAGCTGGCTGGTTTCACCCCTCCACTTT. Translated: CASNMKSWLVSPLHF.

This chain uses TRBV4-3 with TRBJ2-7; D call uncertain. Germline-derived CDR1 and CDR2 are LGHNA and YSLEER. This CDR3 has 13 amino acids. V was pared by 2 bases and J by 3 bases, with 8 bases between. The CDR3 DNA sequence: TGCGCCAGCAGCCAATGGCGGAGCTACGAGCAGTACTTC. Translation gives CASSQWRSYEQYF.

This sequence joins TRBV12-3 or TRBV12-4 and TRBJ1-5; weak D call: TRBD1 (6 bases). The CDR3 covers 14 residues. V gave up 5 bases and J gave up 6 bases, with 14 bases separating them. CDR3 loop: CASSPSQGSQPQHF. CDR3 in DNA: TGTGCCAGCAGTCCTTCACAGGGAAGTCAGCCCCAGCATTTT.

The sample holds many counts of this clonotype. The V gene is TRBV5-1, the J gene TRBJ1-1; 9 bases map to TRBD1. The CDR3 is 15 residues long. V lost 2 bases, J lost 1 base, and 3 bases stayed unmatched. Germline loops: CDR1 SGHRS, CDR2 YFSETQ. CDR3 in DNA: TGCGCCAGCAGCTTAACGGGACAGGGGAACACTGAAGCTTTCTTT. This encodes CASSLTGQGNTEAFF.